This T cell receptor beta chain was sequenced during a study of blood T cell repertoires in COVID-19 (dated by TCRdb to the early 2020s). Regarding the research as a whole: Samples from collaborators originated in the United States, Italy and Spain and spanned both the acute and convalescent phases of COVID-19. The material from the prospective study consisted of cDNA or gDNA derived from T cells, B-cell-depleted T cells, or PBMCs. Deeply sampled blood TCRbeta repertoires from subjects exposed to, actively infected with, or recovered from COVID-19 were included in the dataset. The repertoires were released in a freely available public database intended as a resource for research on the immune response to SARS-CoV-2. Samples were obtained from the ongoing ImmuneRACE study (first 160 participants) and from 1,254 subjects provided by 6 global collaborators. The sample metadata nearly always contained a de-identified subject ID, COVID-19 status, age in years and sex. Where available, HLA class I and class II types were taken from metadata supplied by the sample provider and were not determined by assay-based typing. The study at large found these results: Clinical and demographic metadata were provided uncurated, with the amount varying by source and participant.

CDR1 MNHEY and CDR2 SMNVEV are derived from the germline V gene (reference sequence). There are 13 amino acids in the CDR3, from cysteine to phenylalanine inclusive. CDR3 DNA is the only sequence kept; it has 39 bases, read in frame from the first base. V ends up 6 bases short and J 7 bases short, with an unmatched junction base count of 4. Enrolling through a virtual design, the prospective study's participants ranged in age from roughly 18 to 89 years and lived across approximately 25 United States geographic areas. In the prospective study, participants were assigned to cohorts based on the clinical history participants reported in a screening survey and a study questionnaire. For ImmuneRACE Cohort 3, a participant was defined as recovered based on two consecutive negative NP/OP PCR tests, clearance by a healthcare professional, or resolution of symptoms. Each participant in the prospective study had whole blood, serum and a nasopharyngeal or oropharyngeal swab collected by mobile phlebotomists. Participants in the prospective study had the option to provide additional blood draws and questionnaires over an approximately 2-month period. Prospective study blood samples were shipped either frozen or at room temperature before DNA extraction.

TCRbeta CDR3 regions were amplified from genomic DNA using the immunoSEQ Assay, a bias-controlled multiplex PCR. From the authors' description of their analysis: Nucleated cell counts per sample were estimated from amplification of reference gene primers within the assay. To quantify the absolute abundance of each unique TCRbeta CDR3 rearrangement, sequence reads were collapsed and filtered. For each sample, productive Simpson clonality was calculated as the square root of Simpson's diversity index over productive rearrangements. The source is immuneACCESS, and TCRdb retained only in-frame sequences with V and J called. Part of the clones is not carried over; for the studies checked, unresolved V genes explain less than half of this, and the remainder is unexplained. V and J calls and clone size are as listed in that table; D and trimming were resolved from the DNA. The sample table shows approximately 300,000 clones, and roughly nine tenths are seen once. Clones ranked in the top ten supply around 18% of the sample.

Points on this clone: The antigen this receptor binds is unknown. No quality values exist for individual bases; no much larger clone is one base distant.

The TCR originated in a woman aged 25 to 45 who had recovered from COVID-19. The sequence is built from TRBV27 and TRBJ1-5; 9 nucleotides in the junction match TRBD1. Sequencing was done on a sample of PBMCs or T cells enriched from blood (not recorded which). The nucleotides are TGTGCCAGCAGCTACAGGGGGCTCCAGCCCCAGCATTTT. This gives the protein CASSYRGLQPQHF.